This T cell receptor (beta chain) was identified in a study of T cells in Graves' hyperthyroidism and ophthalmopathy. This clonotype appeared many times. Its antigen is currently unknown. Trimming took 6 bases from V and 1 from J, leaving 22 bases between them. Germline V lookup: CDR1 MNHNS, CDR2 SASEGT. The CDR3 is 18 residues long. Uncontrolled infection, other autoimmune disease, pregnancy or lactation barred patients from enrollment. Study-wide results and limits: Most thyroid clonotypes with frequency above 0.001 were detected in blood. Before onset, ophthalmopathy was predicted by the model a median approximately 6.5 months earlier.

TCR beta CDR3 region amplification was performed from RNA transcripts. The TCR CDR3 was amplified in a first-round RT-PCR using the HTBI primer set. TCRdb re-called the multiplex PCR reads through MiXCR, storing one row per CDR3 protein. The table lists a few hundred thousand distinct CDR3 sequences, over 20% of them singletons, with under 65% in the top ten. The sample was blood. This chain links TRBV6-1 with TRBJ1-5; D possibly corresponds to TRBD1 (5 bases). This TCR was recovered from a young man with Graves' ophthalmopathy. The CDR3 loop reads CASSHRSSARTSNQPQHF. DNA of the CDR3: TGTGCCAGCAGCCACAGGTCCTCAGCCCGTACAAGCAATCAGCCCCAGCATTTT.